This TCR beta chain was identified in a study of T cell responses to AZD1222 COVID-19 vaccine. Points from the study as a whole: Females made up more of the donors, who were largely white British, and clonal diversity may have come out too low. Within unmutated variant regions lay the reported targets of nearly half of spike-specific TCRs. Among vaccine-associated CD4 TCRs, coverage spanned spike, with dominance at 160-218 and 743-854.

Produced via immunoSEQ multiplex PCR; TCRdb's table is partial and in-frame only. The repertoire holds more than 140,000 clones, with roughly 93% as singletons. As regards this clone: The antigen is undetermined.

Material: peripheral blood, obtained on day 0 of MenACWY control vaccination. This sequence was found in an adult in good health.

The CDR3 protein is CSARGGSPLHF. DNA of the CDR3: TGCAGTGCCCGAGGGGGTTCACCCCTCCACTTT. The chain recombines TRBV20-1 with TRBJ1-6; perhaps TRBD1 as D (6 bases). V lost 6 bases and J lost 9, with 9 bases in between. Germline V gives CDR1 DFQATT, CDR2 SNEGSKA (reference sequence). This CDR3 is 11 amino acids long.